These 13 T cell receptor beta chains came from one sample sequenced in a study of blood T cell repertoires in COVID-19. Profiling relied on immunoSEQ multiplex PCR, and the TCRdb table lists in-frame clones only, not all of them. The sample includes roughly 130,000 clones, around nine tenths seen only once; the top ten take 4% to 5%. Sequenced: peripheral blood. These receptors originate from a man aged 60 to 69 with COVID-19, enrolled during active disease.

The chain carries TRBV11-2 and TRBJ2-1, with D possibly being TRBD2 (6 bases). The germline CDR1 and CDR2 sequences are SGHAT and FQNNGV. V was shortened by 5 bases and J by 3 bases, with 17 bases between the two germline ends. The CDR3 is made up of 16 amino acids. CDR3: CASSLSGGPLYNEQFF. The CDR3 bases are TGTGCCAGCAGCCTTAGCGGAGGCCCCCTCTACAATGAGCAGTTCTTC. Full variable domain (outside the CDR3, taken from reference TRBV11-2 and TRBJ2-1): EAGVAQSPRYKIIEKRQSVAFWCNPISGHATLYWYQQILGQGPKLLIQFQNNGVVDDSQLPKDRFSAERLKGVDSTLKIQPAKLEDSAVYLCASSLSGGPLYNEQFFGPGTRLTVL.

The chain is built from TRBV2 and TRBJ2-4; D uncertain. Germline assignment: CDR1 SNHLY and CDR2 FYNNEI. The CDR3 extends over 11 amino acids. V lost 2 bases and J 7 bases, leaving 3 bases between the germline ends. CDR3 loop: CASSESNIQYF. The CDR3, as DNA: TGTGCCAGCAGTGAATCTAACATTCAGTACTTC.

This chain connects TRBV2 to TRBJ1-1; no reliable D call. CDR3 size: 12 residues. Germline V gene lookup returns CDR1 SNHLY and CDR2 FYNNEI. V was clipped by 3 bases and J by 2 bases, with 4 bases between them. DNA of the CDR3: TGTGCCAGCAGTGAGCTAAACACTGAAGCTTTCTTT. Protein: CASSELNTEAFF.

This chain joins TRBV6-5 and TRBJ2-7; 12 bases fit TRBD2. With V trimmed by 6 bases and J by 7 bases, 10 bases remained unmatched. Germline loops: CDR1 MNHEY, CDR2 SVGAGI. The CDR3 covers 15 residues. This CDR3 is CASRLLTSGSSEQYF. The CDR3 nucleotides read TGTGCCAGCAGACTCTTGACTAGCGGGAGTTCTGAGCAGTACTTC.

V usage is TRBV29-1 and J usage is TRBJ2-7, with 8 positions matching TRBD2. V lost 8 bases and J lost 7; bases outside the gene matches: 13. Germline V gives CDR1 SQVTM, CDR2 ANQGSEA. The CDR3 consists of 13 residues. The CDR3 sequence: CSTMPAGEGEQYF. The CDR3 nucleotides read TGCAGCACCATGCCAGCGGGAGAGGGAGAGCAGTACTTC.

In DNA, the CDR3 is TGTGCCAGCAGTTTAACAGGGGGCTTTCAGCCCCAGCATTTT. Translation gives CASSLTGGFQPQHF. V gene TRBV27 combines with J gene TRBJ1-5; TRBD1 agrees at 9 bases. This CDR3 has 14 residues. Germline V gene data show CDR1 as MNHEY and CDR2 as SMNVEV (reference sequence). V shed 2 bases, J shed 6 bases, and the junction held 2 bases outside the gene matches.

This clone was picked up one time. This chain links TRBV4-3 with TRBJ2-1; 11 bases are a match to TRBD2. This CDR3 has 15 residues. Germline CDR1 is LGHNA and CDR2 is YSLEER. V gave up 1 base and J gave up 9 bases; unmatched junction bases: 5. The CDR3 region is CASSQGRLAGGEQFF. The DNA for the CDR3 is TGCGCCAGCAGCCAAGGAAGGCTAGCGGGAGGTGAGCAGTTCTTC.

The chain carries TRBV10-3 and TRBJ1-1, with D hard to call. Germline assignment: CDR1 ENHRY and CDR2 SYGVKD. The CDR3 is 15 residues long. Trimming took 2 bases from V and 0 from J, leaving 10 bases between them. CDR3 sequence reads: CAISEGRRVNTEAFF. As DNA, the CDR3 is TGTGCCATCAGTGAGGGCAGGAGGGTGAACACTGAAGCTTTCTTT.

This chain links TRBV2 with TRBJ2-2; unclear D gene. This CDR3 is built from 15 residues. V gave up 4 bases and J gave up 2 bases, with 11 bases separating them. Germline loops: CDR1 SNHLY, CDR2 FYNNEI. The CDR3 loop is CASSVIGGNTGELFF. The CDR3 bases are TGTGCCAGCAGTGTTATCGGCGGTAACACCGGGGAGCTGTTTTTT.

The V and J genes are TRBV6-2 or TRBV6-3 and TRBJ2-1; 11 bases are shared with TRBD2. The CDR3 is 15 residues long. The germline V gene has CDR1 MNHEY and CDR2 SVGEGT. The ends lost 4 bases at V and 3 bases at J; junction bases unmatched: 2. CDR3 coding DNA: TGTGCCAGCAGTTCTAGCGGGAGGATCTACAATGAGCAGTTCTTC. Translating gives CASSSSGRIYNEQFF.

V and J are TRBV12-5 and TRBJ2-7; TRBD2 might be the D (6 bases). The CDR3 is 14 residues long. V gave up 9 bases and J gave up 6 bases, with 21 bases separating them. From germline, CDR1 is LGHNT and CDR2 FRNRAP. The CDR3 bases are TGTGCTAGCGGTCGGGAGTACGCAACGAGCGAGCAGTACTTC. Encoded protein: CASGREYATSEQYF.

This clone was seen just once. This chain links TRBV2 with TRBJ2-3; D is undetermined. V lost 6 bases, J lost 4 bases, and 14 bases lay in between. Germline values: CDR1 SNHLY, CDR2 FYNNEI. The CDR3 consists of 14 residues. In DNA, the CDR3 is TGTGCCAGCAGAGGCGACTCGTACTCAGATACGCAGTATTTT. This translates into CASRGDSYSDTQYF. The full variable domain, with the rest looked up from reference TRBV2 and TRBJ2-3, is EPEVTQTPSHQVTQMGQEVILRCVPISNHLYFYWYRQILGQKVEFLVSFYNNEISEKSEIFDDQFSVERPDGSNFTLKIRSTKLEDSAMYFCASRGDSYSDTQYFGPGTRLTVL.

This chain joins TRBV28 and TRBJ1-5; 7 bases are a match to TRBD1. V lost 5 bases, J lost 5 bases, and 6 bases stayed unmatched. The CDR3 has 14 residues. CDR1 and CDR2 (germline): MDHEN, SYDVKM. This CDR3 is CASSPPQGHQPQHF. CDR3 coding DNA: TGTGCCAGCAGTCCACCACAGGGGCATCAGCCCCAGCATTTT.